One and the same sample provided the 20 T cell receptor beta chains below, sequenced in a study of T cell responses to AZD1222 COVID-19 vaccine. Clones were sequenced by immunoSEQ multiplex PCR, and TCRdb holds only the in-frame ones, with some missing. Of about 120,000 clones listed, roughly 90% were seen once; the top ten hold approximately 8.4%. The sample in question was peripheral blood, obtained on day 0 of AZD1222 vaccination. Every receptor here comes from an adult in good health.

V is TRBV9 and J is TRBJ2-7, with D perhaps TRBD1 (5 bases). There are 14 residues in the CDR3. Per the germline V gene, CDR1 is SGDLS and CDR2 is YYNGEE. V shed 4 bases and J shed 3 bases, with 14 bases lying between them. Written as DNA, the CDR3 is TGTGCCAGCAGCTCCTTGGACACAAGCTACGAGCAGTACTTC. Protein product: CASSSLDTSYEQYF.

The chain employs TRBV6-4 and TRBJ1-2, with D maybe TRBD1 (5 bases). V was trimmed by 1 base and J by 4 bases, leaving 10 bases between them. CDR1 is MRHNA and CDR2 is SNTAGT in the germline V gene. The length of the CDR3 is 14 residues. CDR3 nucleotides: TGTGCCAGCAGTGACTGGTCCACAGGCTATGGCTACACCTTC. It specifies CASSDWSTGYGYTF.

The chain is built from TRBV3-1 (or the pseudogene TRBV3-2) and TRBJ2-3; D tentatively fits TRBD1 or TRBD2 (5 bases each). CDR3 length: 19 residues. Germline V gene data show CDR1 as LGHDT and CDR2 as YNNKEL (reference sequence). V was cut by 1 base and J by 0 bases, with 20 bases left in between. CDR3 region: CASSQGGSLRGSSTDTQYF. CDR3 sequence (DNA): TGTGCCAGCAGCCAAGGGGGCAGTCTGAGGGGCTCTAGCACAGATACGCAGTATTTT.

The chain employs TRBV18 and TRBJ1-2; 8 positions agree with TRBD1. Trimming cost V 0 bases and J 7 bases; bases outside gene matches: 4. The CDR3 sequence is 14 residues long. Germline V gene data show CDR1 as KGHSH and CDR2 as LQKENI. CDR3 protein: CASSPPGQGIGYTF. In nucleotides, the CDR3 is TGTGCCAGCTCACCACCAGGACAGGGAATTGGCTACACCTTC.

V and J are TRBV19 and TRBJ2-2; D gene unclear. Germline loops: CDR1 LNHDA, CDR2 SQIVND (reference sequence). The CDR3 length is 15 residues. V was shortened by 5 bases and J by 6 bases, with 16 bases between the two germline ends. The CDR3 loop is CASSPYLDLSGELFF. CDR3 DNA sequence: TGTGCCAGTAGTCCCTACTTAGACCTTTCCGGGGAGCTGTTTTTT.

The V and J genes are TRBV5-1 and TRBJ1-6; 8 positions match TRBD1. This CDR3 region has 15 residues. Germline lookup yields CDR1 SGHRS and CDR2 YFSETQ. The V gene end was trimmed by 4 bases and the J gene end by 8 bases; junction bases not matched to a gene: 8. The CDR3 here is CASSGGTTGDSPLHF. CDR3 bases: TGCGCCAGCAGCGGGGGGACGACAGGGGATTCACCCCTCCACTTT.

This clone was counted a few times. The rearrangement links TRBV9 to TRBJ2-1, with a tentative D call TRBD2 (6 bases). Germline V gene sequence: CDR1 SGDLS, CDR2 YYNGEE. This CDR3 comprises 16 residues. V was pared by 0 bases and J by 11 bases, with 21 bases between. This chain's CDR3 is CASSVDYSGGADQQFF. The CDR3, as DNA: TGTGCCAGCAGCGTAGACTATTCGGGCGGGGCGGACCAGCAGTTCTTC.

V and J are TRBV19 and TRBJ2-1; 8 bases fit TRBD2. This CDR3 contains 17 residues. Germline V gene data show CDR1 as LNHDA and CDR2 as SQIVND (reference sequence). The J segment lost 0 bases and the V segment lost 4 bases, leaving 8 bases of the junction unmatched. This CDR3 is CASSSHIAGTSYNEQFF. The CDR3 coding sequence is TGTGCCAGTAGTAGCCACATAGCGGGAACCTCCTACAATGAGCAGTTCTTC.

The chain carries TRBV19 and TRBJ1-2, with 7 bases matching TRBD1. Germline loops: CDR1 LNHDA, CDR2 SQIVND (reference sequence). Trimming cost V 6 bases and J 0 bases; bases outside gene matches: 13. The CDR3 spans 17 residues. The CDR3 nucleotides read TGTGCCAGTAGCGTACGAACCGGGGACAGCACTAACTATGGCTACACCTTC. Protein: CASSVRTGDSTNYGYTF.

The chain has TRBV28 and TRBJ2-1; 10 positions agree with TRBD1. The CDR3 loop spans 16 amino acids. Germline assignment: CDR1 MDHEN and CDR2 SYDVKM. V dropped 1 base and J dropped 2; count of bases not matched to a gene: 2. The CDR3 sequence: CASSLLGTGAYNEQFF. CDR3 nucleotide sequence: TGTGCCAGCAGTTTATTAGGGACAGGGGCCTACAATGAGCAGTTCTTC.

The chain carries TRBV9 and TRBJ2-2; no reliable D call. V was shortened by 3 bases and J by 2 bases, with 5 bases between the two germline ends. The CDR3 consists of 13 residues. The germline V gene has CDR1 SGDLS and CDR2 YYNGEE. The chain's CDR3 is CASSAKNTGELFF. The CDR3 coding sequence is TGTGCCAGCAGCGCTAAAAACACCGGGGAGCTGTTTTTT.

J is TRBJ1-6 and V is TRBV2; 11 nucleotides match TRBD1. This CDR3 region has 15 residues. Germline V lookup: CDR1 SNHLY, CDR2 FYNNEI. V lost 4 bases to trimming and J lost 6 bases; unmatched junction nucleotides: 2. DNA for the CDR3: TGTGCCAGCAGTGCAGGGACAGGGGGTAATTCACCCCTCCACTTT. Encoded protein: CASSAGTGGNSPLHF.

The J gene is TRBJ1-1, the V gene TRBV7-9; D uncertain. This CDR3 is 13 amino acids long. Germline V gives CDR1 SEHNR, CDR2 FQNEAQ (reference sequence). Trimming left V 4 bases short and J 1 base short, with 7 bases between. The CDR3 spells CASSSQQNTEAFF. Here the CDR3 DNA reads TGTGCCAGCAGCTCCCAGCAGAACACTGAAGCTTTCTTT.

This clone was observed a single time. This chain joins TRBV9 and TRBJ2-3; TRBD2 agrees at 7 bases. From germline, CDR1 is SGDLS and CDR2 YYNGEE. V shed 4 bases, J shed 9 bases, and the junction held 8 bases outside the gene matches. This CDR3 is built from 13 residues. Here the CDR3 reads CASSYRTSGTQYF. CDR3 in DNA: TGTGCCAGCAGCTACAGGACTAGTGGGACGCAGTATTTT.

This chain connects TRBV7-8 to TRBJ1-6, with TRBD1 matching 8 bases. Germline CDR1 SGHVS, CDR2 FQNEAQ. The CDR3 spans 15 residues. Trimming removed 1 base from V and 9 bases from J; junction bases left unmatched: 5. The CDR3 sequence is CASSLGGQAASPLHF. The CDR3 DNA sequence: TGTGCCAGCAGCTTAGGGGGACAGGCGGCTTCACCCCTCCACTTT.

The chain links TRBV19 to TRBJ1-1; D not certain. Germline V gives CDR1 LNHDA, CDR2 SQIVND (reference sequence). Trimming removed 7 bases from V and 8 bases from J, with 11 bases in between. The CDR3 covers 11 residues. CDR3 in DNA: TGTGCCAGTACCCTCGGGCCCGAAGCTTTCTTT. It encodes CASTLGPEAFF.

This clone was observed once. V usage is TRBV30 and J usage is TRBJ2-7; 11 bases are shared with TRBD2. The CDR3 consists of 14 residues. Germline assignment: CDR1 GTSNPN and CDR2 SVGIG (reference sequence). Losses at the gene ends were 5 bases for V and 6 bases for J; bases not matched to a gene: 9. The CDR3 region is CAWDKLAGGGEQYF. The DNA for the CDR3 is TGTGCCTGGGATAAGCTAGCGGGAGGTGGCGAGCAGTACTTC.

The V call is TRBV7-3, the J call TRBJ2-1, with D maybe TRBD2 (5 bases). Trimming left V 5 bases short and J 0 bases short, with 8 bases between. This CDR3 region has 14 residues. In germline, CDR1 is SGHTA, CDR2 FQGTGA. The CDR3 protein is CASSTGSSYNEQFF. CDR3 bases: TGTGCCAGCAGCACGGGGAGCTCCTACAATGAGCAGTTCTTC.

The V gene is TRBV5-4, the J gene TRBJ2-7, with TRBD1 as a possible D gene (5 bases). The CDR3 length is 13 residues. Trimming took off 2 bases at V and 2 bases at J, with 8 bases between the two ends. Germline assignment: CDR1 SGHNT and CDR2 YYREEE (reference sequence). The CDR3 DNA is TGTGCCAGCAGCTTCAAGGGGACCTACGAGCAGTACTTC. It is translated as CASSFKGTYEQYF. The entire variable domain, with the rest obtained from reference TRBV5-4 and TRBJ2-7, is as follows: ETGVTQSPTHLIKTRGQQVTLRCSSQSGHNTVSWYQQALGQGPQFIFQYYREEENGRGNFPPRFSGLQFPNYSSELNVNALELDDSALYLCASSFKGTYEQYFGPGTRLTVT.

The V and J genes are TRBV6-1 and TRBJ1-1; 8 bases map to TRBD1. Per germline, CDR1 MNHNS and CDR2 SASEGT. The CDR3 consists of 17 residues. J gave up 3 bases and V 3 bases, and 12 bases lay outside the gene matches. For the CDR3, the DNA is TGTGCCAGCAGTGAGACCCTGACAGGGGCAGGGTACACTGAAGCTTTCTTT. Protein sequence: CASSETLTGAGYTEAFF.